This T cell receptor beta chain was found in a study of PD-L1 blockade in urothelial cancer. About the study: Men with urothelial cancer arising in the bladder made up about nine tenths of the roughly 29 patients.

This table comes from immunoSEQ multiplex PCR, and its TCRdb copy is limited to in-frame clones, with some not included. The data contain fewer than 90,000 clones, less than 95% of them singletons. Study observations and caveats: At the 3-week point, tumor-associated blood clones expanded more in durable-benefit patients.

Germline CDR1 and CDR2: MDHEN and SYDVKM. CDR3 length: 11 residues. Trimming left V 8 bases short and J 0 bases short, with 4 bases between. As for time point: peripheral blood 6 weeks after treatment start. Worth noting for this clone: Antigen: not known.

This clonotype was obtained from an elderly woman with urothelial cancer. Sequenced here: PBMCs, sampled around atezolizumab (anti-PD-L1) treatment. The chain couples TRBV28 to TRBJ1-2; D gene ambiguous. The CDR3 DNA reads as TGTGCCAGCGGGCCTAACTATGGCTACACCTTC. It encodes CASGPNYGYTF.